What follows are 17 T cell receptor beta chains derived from one specimen sequenced in a study of PD-1 blockade in classical Hodgkin lymphoma. Every patient was affected by relapse after autologous stem cell transplantation, while exposure to brentuximab vedotin was not uniform. The assay was immunoSEQ multiplex PCR, and TCRdb's table has in-frame clones only and misses some. The sample has 75,000 to 100,000 clones, around 81% seen once. This sample comprised peripheral blood mononuclear cells (PBMCs), obtained before the second cycle of nivolumab. The receptor set was obtained from a human donor with classical Hodgkin lymphoma.

This CDR3 reads CASSPGTGSNYGYTF. The CDR3 nucleotides read TGTGCCAGCAGCCCGGGGACAGGAAGTAACTATGGCTACACCTTC. This chain uses TRBV5-6 with TRBJ1-2; 8 bases map to TRBD1. V lost 4 bases, J lost 1 base, and 6 bases stayed unmatched. The CDR3 consists of 15 residues. Germline V CDR1 and CDR2: SGHDT, YYEEEE.

The V gene is TRBV7-2, the J gene TRBJ2-5; TRBD2 matches 7 bases. V lost 7 bases and J lost 4; bases outside the gene matches: 6. Germline V gene lookup returns CDR1 SGHTA and CDR2 FQGNSA. The CDR3 extends over 13 amino acids. CDR3 amino acids: CASNVWGGETQYF. The CDR3 coding sequence is TGTGCCAGCAACGTATGGGGGGGAGAGACCCAGTACTTC.

J is TRBJ2-5 and V is TRBV12-5; TRBD1 aligns across 10 bases. Germline CDR1 and CDR2: LGHNT and FRNRAP. V lost 5 bases and J lost 2; bases outside the gene matches: 5. The CDR3 length is 15 residues. CDR3 amino acids: CASGPGTGAQETQYF. In DNA, the CDR3 is TGTGCTAGTGGTCCAGGGACAGGGGCACAAGAGACCCAGTACTTC.

The V call is TRBV5-1, the J call TRBJ1-5, with D perhaps matching TRBD1 (6 bases). V was trimmed by 4 bases and J by 0 bases, leaving 11 bases between them. The germline V gene encodes CDR1 SGHRS and CDR2 YFSETQ. The CDR3 totals 15 residues. CDR3 nucleotide sequence: TGCGCCAGCAGCATCGGGGGCAATAGCAATCAGCCCCAGCATTTT. This encodes CASSIGGNSNQPQHF.

The gene calls are TRBV6-1 and TRBJ1-2, with 8 nucleotides matching TRBD1. Germline loops: CDR1 MNHNS, CDR2 SASEGT. The CDR3 totals 13 residues. Trimming cost V 5 bases and J 6 bases; bases outside gene matches: 5. The DNA for the CDR3 is TGTGCCAGCAGTCAACAGGGGGGGGATGGCTACACCTTC. As protein: CASSQQGGDGYTF.

V and J are TRBV27 and TRBJ2-2; D ambiguous. V gave up 6 bases and J gave up 2 bases, with 10 bases separating them. CDR3 length: 14 residues. Germline CDR1 reads MNHEY; CDR2 reads SMNVEV (reference sequence). The CDR3 spells CASRKNLNTGELFF. In DNA form, the CDR3 reads TGTGCCAGCAGGAAGAACCTAAACACCGGGGAGCTGTTTTTT.

The chain couples TRBV9 to TRBJ1-6, with D tentatively TRBD1 (5 bases). V was trimmed by 0 bases and J by 7 bases, leaving 11 bases between them. There are 15 residues in the CDR3. Germline V gene data show CDR1 as SGDLS and CDR2 as YYNGEE. The CDR3, as DNA: TGTGCCAGCAGCGTAGATCCAGGGAAGAATTCACCCCTCCACTTT. It translates to CASSVDPGKNSPLHF.

This clone was found a few times. The chain is built from TRBV20-1 and TRBJ1-2; no clear D. Per germline, CDR1 DFQATT and CDR2 SNEGSKA (reference sequence). The CDR3 is made up of 11 amino acids. The V end lost 6 bases, the J end lost 3 bases, and 8 bases lay between the germline ends. CDR3 region: CSAGMDYGYTF. The CDR3 DNA follows: TGCAGTGCAGGGATGGACTATGGCTACACCTTC.

The gene calls are TRBV6-1 and TRBJ2-1, with 11 nucleotides matching TRBD2. The germline V gene has CDR1 MNHNS and CDR2 SASEGT. The trim removed 4 bases at V and 7 bases at J, leaving 6 bases unmatched. CDR3 length equals 15 residues. CDR3 sequence: CASSGLAGGNNEQFF. The CDR3 coding sequence is TGTGCCAGCAGTGGCCTAGCGGGAGGTAATAATGAGCAGTTCTTC.

The V gene is TRBV10-3, the J gene TRBJ1-1; no reliable D call. Trimming removed 10 bases at V and 3 bases at J, with 18 bases between. Germline CDR1 and CDR2: ENHRY and SYGVKD. The CDR3 has 14 amino acids. CDR3 coding DNA: TGTGCCAACTCCCGTGCAGGACCCGACACTGAAGCTTTCTTT. Translation gives CANSRAGPDTEAFF.

The J gene is TRBJ2-3, the V gene TRBV4-2; possible D gene TRBD2, 6 bases. The CDR3 is 16 residues long. The germline V and J ends were trimmed by 0 bases and 3 bases, with 13 bases remaining between them. The germline CDR1 and CDR2 sequences are LGHNA and YNFKEQ. The CDR3 sequence: CASSQDVESGTDTQYF. The CDR3 DNA follows: TGTGCCAGCAGCCAAGATGTCGAAAGCGGGACAGATACGCAGTATTTT.

The chain employs TRBV5-4 and TRBJ1-1, with a tentative D call TRBD1 (6 bases). In germline, CDR1 is SGHNT, CDR2 YYREEE (reference sequence). Trimming stripped 0 bases from V and 4 bases from J, with 13 bases between. This CDR3 has 15 residues. The CDR3 nucleotides read TGTGCCAGCAGCTTGGTGGGGGGGCTAGGCACTGAAGCTTTCTTT. Translating gives CASSLVGGLGTEAFF.

The rearrangement links TRBV10-3 to TRBJ1-1; 8 bases are shared with TRBD1. The length of the CDR3 is 13 residues. Germline V gene data show CDR1 as ENHRY and CDR2 as SYGVKD. J lost 1 base, V lost 9 bases, and 4 bases had no gene match. The CDR3, as DNA: TGTGCCATTGGACAGGGTCAGAACACTGAAGCTTTCTTT. Translation: CAIGQGQNTEAFF.

V and J are TRBV6-5 and TRBJ1-2; D unresolved. The germline V gene has CDR1 MNHEY and CDR2 SVGAGI. This CDR3 is 12 amino acids long. V was pared by 2 bases and J by 4 bases, with 5 bases between. The CDR3 loop is CASSYSGYGYTF. DNA for the CDR3: TGTGCCAGCAGTTACAGTGGCTATGGCTACACCTTC.

The CDR3 loop reads CASSPHTASGEKLFF. In DNA form, the CDR3 reads TGTGCCAGCAGTCCTCACACTGCGAGCGGTGAAAAACTGTTTTTT. V is TRBV28 and J is TRBJ1-4; no clear D gene. Germline lookup yields CDR1 MDHEN and CDR2 SYDVKM. This CDR3 has 15 amino acids. The V end lost 5 bases, the J end lost 7 bases, and 17 bases lay between the germline ends.

The rearrangement links TRBV5-1 to TRBJ2-5, with TRBD2 as a possible D gene (5 bases). V was trimmed by 0 bases and J by 2 bases, leaving 11 bases between them. The CDR3 extends over 15 amino acids. The germline V gene has CDR1 SGHRS and CDR2 YFSETQ. The CDR3 is CASSLAESGQETQYF. The CDR3 DNA reads TGCGCCAGCAGCTTGGCCGAGTCGGGGCAAGAGACCCAGTACTTC.

This clone has a single count. This chain uses TRBV11-3 with TRBJ2-5; D possibly uses TRBD1 or TRBD2 (6 bases each). Germline V gives CDR1 SGHNT, CDR2 YENEEA. CDR3 size: 13 residues. V shed 6 bases and J shed 7 bases, with 15 bases lying between them. The CDR3 region has the DNA TGTGCCAGCAGTTGGGGGGCCGGGGGGACCCAGTACTTC. Protein product: CASSWGAGGTQYF.